These 8 T cell receptor beta chains share one sample of origin, sequenced in a study of T cells in localized non-small cell lung cancer. The table came from immunoSEQ multiplex PCR; TCRdb's copy has only in-frame clones and leaves some out. The top ten clones hold 7% to 9% of a sample with over a thousand clones, 36% of them seen once. This material consisted of normal lung tissue next to the tumor, taken before any cancer treatment. Receptors were obtained from a woman aged 35 to 69 with stage I squamous cell lung carcinoma.

This clone is categorized as medium-sized. The gene calls are TRBV11-3 and TRBJ2-2, with D perhaps TRBD2 (6 bases). Trimming removed 6 bases at V and 5 bases at J, with 22 bases between. From germline, CDR1 is SGHNT and CDR2 YENEEA. This CDR3 contains 17 residues. This CDR3 reads CASRSSGGAMSTGELFF. The CDR3, as DNA: TGTGCCAGCAGGAGCTCCGGAGGGGCGATGTCGACCGGGGAGCTGTTTTTT. Looking up the rest from reference TRBV11-3 and TRBJ2-2 gives the full variable domain: EAGVVQSPRYKIIEKKQPVAFWCNPISGHNTLYWYLQNLGQGPELLIRYENEEAVDDSQLPKDRFSAERLKGVDSTLKIQPAELGDSAVYLCASRSSGGAMSTGELFFGEGSRLTVL.

This clone showed up just a few times. The chain uses TRBV6-8 and TRBJ2-7, with D hard to call. V was shortened by 3 bases and J by 0 bases, with 6 bases between the two germline ends. This CDR3 has 13 amino acids. Germline V gene data show CDR1 as MNHGY and CDR2 as SAAAGT. The CDR3 sequence: CASSYPSSYEQYF. Here the CDR3 DNA reads TGTGCCAGCAGTTATCCTAGCTCCTACGAGCAGTACTTC.

The V call is TRBV4-1, the J call TRBJ2-1; weak D call: TRBD1 (5 bases). Germline V gene data show CDR1 as MGHRA and CDR2 as YSYEKL. The CDR3 extends over 16 amino acids. Trimming cost V 3 bases and J 8 bases, with 20 bases left between them. CDR3 region: CASSHRPTGGVDEQFF. As DNA, the CDR3 is TGCGCCAGCAGCCATAGGCCCACAGGCGGAGTGGATGAGCAGTTCTTC.

This chain joins TRBV30 and TRBJ2-7, with 8 bases that match TRBD1. The CDR3 sequence is 12 residues long. Unmatched junction bases numbered 3, after V lost 7 bases and J lost 1 base. Germline V gives CDR1 GTSNPN, CDR2 SVGIG (reference sequence). The CDR3 reads CASRTGSYEQYF. CDR3 nucleotides: TGTGCCTCTAGGACAGGGTCCTACGAGCAGTACTTC.

In its sample, this clone was seen a few times. The chain joins TRBV11-3 to TRBJ2-3; tentative D call: TRBD1 (6 bases). Trimming shortened V by 3 bases and J by 0 bases, and 16 bases separated the two germline ends. This CDR3 is 17 amino acids long. Per germline, CDR1 SGHNT and CDR2 YENEEA. CDR3: CASSLTPGTYSTDTQYF. The CDR3 bases are TGTGCCAGCAGCTTGACCCCCGGGACATATAGCACAGATACGCAGTATTTT.

The chain joins TRBV14 to TRBJ2-7; no firm D call. There are 15 residues in the CDR3. V was cut by 3 bases and J by 1 base, with 13 bases left in between. From germline, CDR1 is SGHDN and CDR2 FVKESK. The CDR3 loop reads CASSQVTGSSYEQYF. CDR3 nucleotides: TGTGCCAGCAGCCAGGTAACCGGGTCTTCCTACGAGCAGTACTTC. The entire variable domain, with the rest obtained from reference TRBV14 and TRBJ2-7, is as follows: EAGVTQFPSHSVIEKGQTVTLRCDPISGHDNLYWYRRVMGKEIKFLLHFVKESKQDESGMPNNRFLAERTGGTYSTLKVQPAELEDSGVYFCASSQVTGSSYEQYFGPGTRLTVT.

A single count supports this clone. The chain uses TRBV19 and TRBJ1-1; no clear D gene. Germline lookup yields CDR1 LNHDA and CDR2 SQIVND (reference sequence). Trimming took off 7 bases at V and 10 bases at J, with 13 bases between the two ends. This CDR3 spans 11 amino acids. DNA of the CDR3: TGTGCCAGTACAAATAGAAGGAGAGCTTTCTTT. Its translation is CASTNRRRAFF.

The chain joins TRBV2 to TRBJ2-7; TRBD2 matches at 10 bases. The J segment lost 3 bases and the V segment lost 9 bases, leaving 8 bases of the junction unmatched. CDR1 and CDR2 from the germline V gene are SNHLY and FYNNEI. This CDR3 region has 14 residues. The CDR3 sequence: CASKLLAGSYEQYF. CDR3 coding DNA: TGTGCCAGTAAGCTACTAGCGGGGAGCTACGAGCAGTACTTC. Drawing the rest from reference TRBV2 and TRBJ2-7, the complete variable domain is EPEVTQTPSHQVTQMGQEVILRCVPISNHLYFYWYRQILGQKVEFLVSFYNNEISEKSEIFDDQFSVERPDGSNFTLKIRSTKLEDSAMYFCASKLLAGSYEQYFGPGTRLTVT.